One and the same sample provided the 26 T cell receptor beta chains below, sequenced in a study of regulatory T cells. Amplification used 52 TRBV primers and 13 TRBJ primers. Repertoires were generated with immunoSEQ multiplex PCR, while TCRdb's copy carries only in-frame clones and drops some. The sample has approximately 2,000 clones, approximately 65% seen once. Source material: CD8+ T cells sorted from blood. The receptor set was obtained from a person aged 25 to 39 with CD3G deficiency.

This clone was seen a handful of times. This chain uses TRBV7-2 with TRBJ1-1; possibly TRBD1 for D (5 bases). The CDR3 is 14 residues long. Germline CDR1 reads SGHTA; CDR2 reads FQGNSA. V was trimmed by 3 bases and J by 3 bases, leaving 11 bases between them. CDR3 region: CASSFGGTDTEAFF. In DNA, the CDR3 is TGTGCCAGCAGCTTCGGGGGGACGGACACTGAAGCTTTCTTT.

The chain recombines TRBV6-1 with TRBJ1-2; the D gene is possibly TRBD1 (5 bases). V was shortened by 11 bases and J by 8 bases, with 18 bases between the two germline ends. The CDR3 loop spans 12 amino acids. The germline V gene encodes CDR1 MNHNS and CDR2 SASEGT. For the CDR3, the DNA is TGTGCCGGGGAGGCGTCGGGGGGGGGCTACACCTTC. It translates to CAGEASGGGYTF.

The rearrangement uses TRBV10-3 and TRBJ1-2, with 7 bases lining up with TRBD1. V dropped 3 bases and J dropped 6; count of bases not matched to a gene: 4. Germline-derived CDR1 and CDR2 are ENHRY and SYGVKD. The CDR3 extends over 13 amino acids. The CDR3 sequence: CAISEGGTNGYTF. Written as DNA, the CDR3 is TGTGCCATCAGTGAAGGGGGCACAAATGGCTACACCTTC.

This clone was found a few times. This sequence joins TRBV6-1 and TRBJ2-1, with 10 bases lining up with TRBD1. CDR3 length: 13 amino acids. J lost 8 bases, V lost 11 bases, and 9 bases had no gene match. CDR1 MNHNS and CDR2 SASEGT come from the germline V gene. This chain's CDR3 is CAHRDRGSDEQFF. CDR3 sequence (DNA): TGTGCCCACCGGGACAGGGGCTCCGATGAGCAGTTCTTC.

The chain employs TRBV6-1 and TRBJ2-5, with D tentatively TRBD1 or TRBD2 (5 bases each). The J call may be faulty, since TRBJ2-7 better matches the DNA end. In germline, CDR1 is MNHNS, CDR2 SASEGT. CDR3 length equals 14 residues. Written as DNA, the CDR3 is TGTGCCAGCAGTGAATGGGGGAAAGGCTACGAGCAGTACTTC. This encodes CASSEWGKGYEQYF.

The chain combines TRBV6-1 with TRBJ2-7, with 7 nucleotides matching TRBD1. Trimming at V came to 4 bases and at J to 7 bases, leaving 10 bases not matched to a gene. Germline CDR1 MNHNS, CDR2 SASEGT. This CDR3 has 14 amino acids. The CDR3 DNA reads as TGTGCCAGCAGTGGGACAGGAGGCGGTTGGGAGCAGTACTTC. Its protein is CASSGTGGGWEQYF.

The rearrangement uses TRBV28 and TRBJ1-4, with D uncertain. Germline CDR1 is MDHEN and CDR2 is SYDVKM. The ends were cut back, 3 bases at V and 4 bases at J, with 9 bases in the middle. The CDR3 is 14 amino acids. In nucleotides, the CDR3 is TGTGCCAGCAGTTTGCAGACACTTAATGAAAAACTGTTTTTT. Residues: CASSLQTLNEKLFF.

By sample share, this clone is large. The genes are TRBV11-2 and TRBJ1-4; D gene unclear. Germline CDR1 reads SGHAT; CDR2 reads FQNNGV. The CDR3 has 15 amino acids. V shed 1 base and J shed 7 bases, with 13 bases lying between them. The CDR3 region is CASSLGLGGVEKLFF. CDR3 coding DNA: TGTGCCAGCAGCTTAGGTTTAGGAGGAGTTGAAAAACTGTTTTTT.

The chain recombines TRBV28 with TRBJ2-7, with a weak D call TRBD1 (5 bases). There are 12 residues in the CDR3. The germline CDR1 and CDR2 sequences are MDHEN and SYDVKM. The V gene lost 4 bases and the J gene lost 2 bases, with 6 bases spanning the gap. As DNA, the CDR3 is TGTGCCAGCAGTTCAGGGACCTACGAGCAGTACTTC. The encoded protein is CASSSGTYEQYF.

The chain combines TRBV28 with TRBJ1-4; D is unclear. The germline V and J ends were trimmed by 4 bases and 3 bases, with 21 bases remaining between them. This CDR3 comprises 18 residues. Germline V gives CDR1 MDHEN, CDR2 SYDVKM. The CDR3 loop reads CASSSFMVKGRSNEKLFF. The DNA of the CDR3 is TGTGCCAGCAGTTCGTTTATGGTTAAAGGGCGATCTAATGAAAAACTGTTTTTT.

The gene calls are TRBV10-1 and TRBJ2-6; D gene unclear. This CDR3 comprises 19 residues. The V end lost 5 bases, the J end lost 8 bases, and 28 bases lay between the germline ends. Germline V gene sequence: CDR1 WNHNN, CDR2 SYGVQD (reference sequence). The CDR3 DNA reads TGCGCCAGCAGTCTATCGCAAAGATCGCAACAAAGTCGGACCAACGTCCTGACTTTC. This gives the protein CASSLSQRSQQSRTNVLTF.

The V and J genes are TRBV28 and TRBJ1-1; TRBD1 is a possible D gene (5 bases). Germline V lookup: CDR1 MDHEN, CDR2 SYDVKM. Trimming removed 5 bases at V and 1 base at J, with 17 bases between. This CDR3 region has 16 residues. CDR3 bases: TGTGCCAGCAGTCTGGATGACTCGGGACCGAACACTGAAGCTTTCTTT. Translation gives CASSLDDSGPNTEAFF.

CDR3 sequence reads: CASSYGQGFAEQYF. Written as DNA, the CDR3 is TGTGCCAGCAGTTACGGGCAGGGGTTCGCCGAGCAGTACTTC. The gene calls are TRBV6-5 and TRBJ2-7, with a tentative D call TRBD1 (6 bases). Germline V gene sequence: CDR1 MNHEY, CDR2 SVGAGI. Trimming removed 2 bases from V and 6 bases from J, with 14 bases in between. The length of the CDR3 is 14 residues.

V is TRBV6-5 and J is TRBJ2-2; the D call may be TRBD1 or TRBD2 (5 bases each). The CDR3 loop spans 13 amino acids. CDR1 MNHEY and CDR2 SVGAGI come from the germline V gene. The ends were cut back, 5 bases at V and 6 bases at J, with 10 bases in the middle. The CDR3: CASSPGRAGELFF. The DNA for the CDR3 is TGTGCCAGCAGTCCGGGACGCGCCGGGGAGCTGTTTTTT.

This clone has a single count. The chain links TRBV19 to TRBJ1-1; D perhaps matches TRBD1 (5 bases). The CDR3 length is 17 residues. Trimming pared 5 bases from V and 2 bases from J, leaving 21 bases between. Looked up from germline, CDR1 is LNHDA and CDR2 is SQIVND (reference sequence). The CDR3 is CASSARSTPTVNTEAFF. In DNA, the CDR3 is TGTGCCAGTAGTGCCCGCTCGACTCCGACAGTTAACACTGAAGCTTTCTTT.

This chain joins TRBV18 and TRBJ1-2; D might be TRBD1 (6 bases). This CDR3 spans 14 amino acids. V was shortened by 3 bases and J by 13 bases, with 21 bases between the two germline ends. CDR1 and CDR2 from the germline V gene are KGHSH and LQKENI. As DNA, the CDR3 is TGTGCCAGCTCACCCTCGACGGGGGGCACCGGTATCACCTTC. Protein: CASSPSTGGTGITF.

The CDR3 DNA is TGCGCCAGCAGCCCGGGACAGAACACTGAAGCTTTCTTT. This encodes CASSPGQNTEAFF. The genes are TRBV5-1 and TRBJ1-1; TRBD1 is a possible D gene (6 bases). The CDR3 consists of 13 residues. Looked up from germline, CDR1 is SGHRS and CDR2 is YFSETQ. The V end was cut by 4 bases, the J end by 1 base, with 8 bases between.

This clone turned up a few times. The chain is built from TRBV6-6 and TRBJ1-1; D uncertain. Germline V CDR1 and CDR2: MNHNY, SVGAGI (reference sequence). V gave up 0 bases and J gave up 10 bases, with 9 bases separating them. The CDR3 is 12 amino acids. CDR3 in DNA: TGTGCCAGCAGTTACTCTTCGGGGTCAGCTTTCTTT. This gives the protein CASSYSSGSAFF.

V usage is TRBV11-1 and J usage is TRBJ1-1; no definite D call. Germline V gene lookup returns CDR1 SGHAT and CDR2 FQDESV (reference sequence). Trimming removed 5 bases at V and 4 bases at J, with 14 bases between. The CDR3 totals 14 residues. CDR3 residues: CASSPNGVGTEAFF. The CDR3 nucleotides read TGTGCCAGCAGCCCAAACGGGGTGGGCACTGAAGCTTTCTTT.

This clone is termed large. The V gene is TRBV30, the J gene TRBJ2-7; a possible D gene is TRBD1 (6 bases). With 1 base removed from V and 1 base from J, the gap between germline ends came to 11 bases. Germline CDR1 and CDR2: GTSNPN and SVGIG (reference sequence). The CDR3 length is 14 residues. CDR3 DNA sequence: TGTGCCTGGAGTGCGGGACACCTATCCTACGAGCAGTACTTC. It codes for CAWSAGHLSYEQYF.

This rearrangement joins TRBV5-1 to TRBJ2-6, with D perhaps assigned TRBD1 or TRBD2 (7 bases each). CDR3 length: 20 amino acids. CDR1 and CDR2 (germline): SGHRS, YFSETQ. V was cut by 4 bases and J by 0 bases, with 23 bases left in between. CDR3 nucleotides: TGCGCCAGCAGCCTCGGGGAGGGATTCCGGGACAGCTCTGGGGCCAACGTCCTGACTTTC. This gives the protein CASSLGEGFRDSSGANVLTF.

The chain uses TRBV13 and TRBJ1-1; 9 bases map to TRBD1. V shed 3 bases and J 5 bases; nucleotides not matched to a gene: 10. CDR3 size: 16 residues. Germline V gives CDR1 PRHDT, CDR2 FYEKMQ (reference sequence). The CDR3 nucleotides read TGTGCCAGCAGCTTGGGACAGGGTTTGTCGAATACTGAAGCTTTCTTT. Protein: CASSLGQGLSNTEAFF.

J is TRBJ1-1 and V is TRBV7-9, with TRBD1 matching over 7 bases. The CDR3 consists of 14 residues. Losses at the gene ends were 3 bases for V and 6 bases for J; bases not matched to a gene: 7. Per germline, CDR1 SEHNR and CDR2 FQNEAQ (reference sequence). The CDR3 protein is CASSLGQRSAEAFF. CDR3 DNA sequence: TGTGCCAGCAGCTTGGGACAGAGAAGCGCTGAAGCTTTCTTT.

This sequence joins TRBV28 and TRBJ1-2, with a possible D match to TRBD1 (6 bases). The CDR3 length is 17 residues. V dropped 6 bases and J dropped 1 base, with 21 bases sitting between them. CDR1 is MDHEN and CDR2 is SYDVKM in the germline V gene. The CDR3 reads CASSPEGNRDGNYGYTF. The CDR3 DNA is TGTGCCAGCAGCCCTGAAGGGAACAGGGATGGTAACTATGGCTACACCTTC.

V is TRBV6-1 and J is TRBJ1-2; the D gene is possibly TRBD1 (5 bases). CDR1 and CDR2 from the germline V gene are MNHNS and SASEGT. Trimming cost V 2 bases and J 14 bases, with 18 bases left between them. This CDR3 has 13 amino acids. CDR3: CASSETGLGPVTF. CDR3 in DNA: TGTGCCAGCAGTGAAACGGGATTGGGGCCCGTAACCTTC.

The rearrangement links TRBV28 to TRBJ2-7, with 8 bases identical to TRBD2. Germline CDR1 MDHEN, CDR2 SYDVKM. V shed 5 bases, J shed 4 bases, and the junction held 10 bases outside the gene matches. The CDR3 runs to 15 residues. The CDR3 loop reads CASSPIAGSRYEQYF. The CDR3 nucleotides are TGTGCCAGCAGTCCTATAGCGGGGAGCAGGTACGAGCAGTACTTC.